The rows below give T cell receptor beta chains drawn from one sample of a study of T cells expressing NK-cell markers. TCRdb re-called the 5' RACE reads and catalogs CDR3 proteins one per entry, DNA excluded. The sample has a few hundred thousand distinct CDR3 sequences. Material: blood T cells: a sorted CD56 or NKG2C T cell subset, CD4+ or CD8+ T cells, or bulk PBMC T cells (not recorded which). All receptors derive from a man aged 18 to 69 in good health. CDR3s include the opening cysteine and the closing phenylalanine or tryptophan.

>TRBJ2-2|TRBV5-5
CASSRDPARTGELFF
>TRBJ2-7|TRBV10-3
CAISGGQGNSYEQYF
>TRBJ2-5|TRBV20-1
CSARDRERAPETQYF
>TRBJ2-3|TRBV7-9
CASSLGTSGAVAYF
>TRBJ1-1|TRBV29-1
CSVVVGTGNMNTEAFF
>TRBJ2-5|TRBV7-2
CASSLVSDSKETQYF
>TRBJ2-2|TRBV24-1
CATSQTPFGELFF
>TRBJ2-3|TRBV20-1
CSASRQGQGKDTQYF
>TRBJ2-7|TRBV6-5
CASSYSRAGGWYEQYF
>TRBJ2-5|TRBV5-6
CASSLDEGQYPETQYF
>TRBJ2-3|TRBV20-1
CSAPIRGLAGGRTTDTQYF